These 29 T cell receptor beta chains share one sample of origin, sequenced in a study of PD-1 blockade in classical Hodgkin lymphoma. Using immunoSEQ multiplex PCR, the repertoire was profiled, and TCRdb retains in-frame clones only, with some absent. The profile shows fewer than 45,000 clones, roughly nine tenths of them singletons. Patients all relapsed after autologous stem cell transplantation, and there was variation in brentuximab vedotin exposure. Here the sequenced sample was peripheral blood mononuclear cells (PBMCs), taken before the second cycle of nivolumab. The receptors here all came from a human donor with classical Hodgkin lymphoma.

The CDR3 region is CASSPRLAGATGELFF. The CDR3 DNA is TGTGCCAGCAGCCCCAGACTAGCGGGGGCGACCGGGGAGCTGTTTTTT. The V and J genes are TRBV9 and TRBJ2-2; 12 bases are shared with TRBD2. Trimming cost V 4 bases and J 5 bases; bases outside gene matches: 6. This CDR3 is built from 16 residues. Germline assignment: CDR1 SGDLS and CDR2 YYNGEE.

V usage is TRBV9 and J usage is TRBJ1-3; D is possibly TRBD1 (6 bases). The V end was cut by 4 bases, the J end by 0 bases, with 17 bases between. Germline CDR1 and CDR2: SGDLS and YYNGEE. The CDR3 consists of 17 residues. The chain's CDR3 is CASSFSVGQPSGNTIYF. As DNA, the CDR3 is TGTGCCAGCAGCTTTTCAGTCGGACAGCCCTCTGGAAACACCATATATTTT.

The V and J genes are TRBV19 and TRBJ2-3; D uncertain. This CDR3 region has 15 residues. V gave up 6 bases and J gave up 2 bases, with 15 bases separating them. The germline V gene has CDR1 LNHDA and CDR2 SQIVND (reference sequence). The CDR3 DNA reads TGTGCCAGTAGGTGGCTAGGCTTAGACACAGATACGCAGTATTTT. It is translated as CASRWLGLDTDTQYF.

The genes are TRBV7-3 and TRBJ1-2; 8 bases align to TRBD1. This CDR3 is 16 amino acids long. Germline loops: CDR1 SGHTA, CDR2 FQGTGA. The junction had 5 bases not matched to a gene; V was cut back by 0 bases and J by 2 bases. The DNA of the CDR3 is TGTGCCAGCAGCTTAACGGCGGCAGGGGGCAACTATGGCTACACCTTC. This codes for CASSLTAAGGNYGYTF. The entire variable domain, with the rest obtained from reference TRBV7-3 and TRBJ1-2, is as follows: GAGVSQTPSNKVTEKGKYVELRCDPISGHTALYWYRQSLGQGPEFLIYFQGTGAADDSGLPNDRFFAVRPEGSVSTLKIQRTERGDSAVYLCASSLTAAGGNYGYTFGSGTRLTVV.

The V gene is TRBV10-3, the J gene TRBJ2-1, with D perhaps TRBD1 (5 bases). Germline CDR1 reads ENHRY; CDR2 reads SYGVKD. The CDR3 totals 11 residues. V was cut by 10 bases and J by 3 bases, with 7 bases left in between. Here the CDR3 reads CATRDYNEQFF. As DNA, the CDR3 is TGTGCCACCAGGGACTACAATGAGCAGTTCTTC.

The count of this clone is one. This chain uses TRBV6-1 with TRBJ2-7; tentatively, D is TRBD1 or TRBD2 (5 bases each). Trimming cost V 4 bases and J 3 bases, with 10 bases left between them. CDR3 length: 13 residues. Germline assignment: CDR1 MNHNS and CDR2 SASEGT. CDR3 coding DNA: TGTGCCAGCAGTGTCCGGGACGTCTACGAGCAGTACTTC. It codes for CASSVRDVYEQYF.

The rearrangement joins TRBV7-2 to TRBJ2-4; tentative D call: TRBD2 (6 bases). Trimming took off 0 bases at V and 6 bases at J, with 15 bases between the two ends. The CDR3 spans 16 residues. The germline CDR1 and CDR2 sequences are SGHTA and FQGNSA. The CDR3 here is CASSLAGGRLPNIQYF. The CDR3 DNA follows: TGTGCCAGCAGCTTAGCGGGGGGTCGGCTACCAAACATTCAGTACTTC.

The J gene is TRBJ2-1, the V gene TRBV7-2, with D possibly TRBD2 on 5 matching bases. V was clipped by 1 base and J by 3 bases, with 10 bases between them. The CDR3 extends over 15 amino acids. Germline V lookup: CDR1 SGHTA, CDR2 FQGNSA. The CDR3 reads CASSLEASSYNEQFF. The CDR3 nucleotides read TGTGCCAGCAGCTTAGAGGCTAGCAGCTACAATGAGCAGTTCTTC.

For this clone: The same CDR3 can be traced to other DNA sequences in this sample. The chain uses TRBV19 and TRBJ2-1; D remains unclear. CDR1 is LNHDA, CDR2 SQIVND, per germline (reference sequence). Trimming cost V 8 bases and J 7 bases, with 12 bases left between them. The CDR3 consists of 12 residues. The CDR3 sequence is CASSRAWNEQFF. The CDR3 DNA sequence: TGTGCCAGTTCCCGGGCATGGAATGAGCAGTTCTTC.

The chain combines TRBV28 with TRBJ2-2; maybe TRBD2 (6 bases). Trimming shortened V by 2 bases and J by 5 bases, and 12 bases separated the two germline ends. The CDR3 covers 15 residues. Germline V gene lookup returns CDR1 MDHEN and CDR2 SYDVKM. CDR3 in amino acids: CASSLGVGRTGELFF. Written as DNA, the CDR3 is TGTGCCAGCAGTTTAGGAGTAGGGAGGACCGGGGAGCTGTTTTTT.

This clone was seen only once. This chain connects TRBV4-2 to TRBJ2-1; the match to TRBD2 covers 9 bases. V was pared by 0 bases and J by 9 bases, with 12 bases of the junction left unmatched. Germline CDR1 is LGHNA and CDR2 is YNFKEQ. The CDR3 is 17 amino acids. CDR3 coding DNA: TGTGCCAGCAGCCAAGAAAGCGGGGGGTTAGGGTCTGGTGAGCAGTTCTTC. Its protein product is CASSQESGGLGSGEQFF.

This clone occurred once. The V and J genes are TRBV10-1 and TRBJ2-7, with TRBD1 as a possible D gene (6 bases). The CDR3 is 16 amino acids. With 9 bases removed from V and 3 bases from J, the gap between germline ends came to 24 bases. Germline-derived CDR1 and CDR2 are WNHNN and SYGVQD (reference sequence). The CDR3 DNA reads as TGCGCCAGTCGAATCAAGGGGGTTCCCTTTTTCTACGAGCAGTACTTC. It codes for CASRIKGVPFFYEQYF.

The rearrangement joins TRBV6-5 to TRBJ1-4; no definite D call. CDR3 size: 14 residues. CDR1 and CDR2 (germline): MNHEY, SVGAGI. Trimming left V 2 bases short and J 0 bases short, with 4 bases between. CDR3 loop: CASSYGSTNEKLFF. Here the CDR3 DNA reads TGTGCCAGCAGTTACGGTTCAACTAATGAAAAACTGTTTTTT.

Relative to its sample, this clone is medium-sized. V and J are TRBV6-5 and TRBJ2-2; 9 bases align to TRBD1. J gave up 6 bases and V 4 bases, and 6 bases lay outside the gene matches. The CDR3 has 15 amino acids. Germline CDR1 reads MNHEY; CDR2 reads SVGAGI. As DNA, the CDR3 is TGTGCCAGCAGTTCCGGGACAGGGAGGGCCGGGGAGCTGTTTTTT. Translating it yields CASSSGTGRAGELFF.

The rearrangement joins TRBV28 to TRBJ1-5; no clear D. The CDR3 loop spans 14 amino acids. Deletions cut 2 bases from V and 2 bases from J, with 7 bases between. The germline CDR1 and CDR2 sequences are MDHEN and SYDVKM. This CDR3 reads CASSLRPGNQPQHF. The CDR3 DNA reads TGTGCCAGCAGTTTAAGGCCAGGCAATCAGCCCCAGCATTTT. The entire variable domain, with the rest obtained from reference TRBV28 and TRBJ1-5, is as follows: DVKVTQSSRYLVKRTGEKVFLECVQDMDHENMFWYRQDPGLGLRLIYFSYDVKMKEKGDIPEGYSVSREKKERFSLILESASTNQTSMYLCASSLRPGNQPQHFGDGTRLSIL.

V usage is TRBV10-3 and J usage is TRBJ2-6; 7 nucleotides match TRBD2. With 4 bases clipped from V and 2 bases from J, the junction kept 11 bases outside the gene matches. Germline lookup yields CDR1 ENHRY and CDR2 SYGVKD. The CDR3 runs to 18 residues. CDR3 sequence reads: CAISVSRTSIPGANVLTF. The CDR3 DNA follows: TGTGCCATCAGTGTGTCTAGGACTAGTATCCCTGGGGCCAACGTCCTGACTTTC.

The chain couples TRBV28 to TRBJ1-2; D uncertain. Trimming shortened V by 3 bases and J by 2 bases, and 13 bases separated the two germline ends. CDR1 and CDR2 (germline): MDHEN, SYDVKM. This CDR3 is built from 15 residues. The CDR3 DNA reads as TGTGCCAGCAGTTTCGGCCGGGCGGTGAACTATGGCTACACCTTC. Translation: CASSFGRAVNYGYTF.

The chain uses TRBV28 and TRBJ1-4, with 9 bases matching TRBD1. CDR1 and CDR2 (germline): MDHEN, SYDVKM. The CDR3 runs 15 residues. V gave up 4 bases and J gave up 6 bases; unmatched junction bases: 6. CDR3 residues: CASSSQGASDEKLFF. DNA for the CDR3: TGTGCCAGCAGTTCACAGGGGGCAAGCGATGAAAAACTGTTTTTT.

This chain uses TRBV6-5 with TRBJ1-1; the D gene is possibly TRBD1 (6 bases). Germline values: CDR1 MNHEY, CDR2 SVGAGI. V lost 4 bases to trimming and J lost 2 bases, with 14 bases between them. The CDR3 runs 15 residues. CDR3 protein: CASSWPSGVNTEAFF. The CDR3 bases are TGTGCCAGCAGTTGGCCCTCAGGGGTTAACACTGAAGCTTTCTTT.

This clone was picked up one time. The chain combines TRBV10-2 with TRBJ2-7; 13 nucleotides align to TRBD2. Germline CDR1 reads WSHSY; CDR2 reads SAAADI. V was pared by 8 bases and J by 3 bases, with 4 bases of the junction left unmatched. CDR3 length equals 14 residues. CDR3: CASGGLAGNYEQYF. CDR3 in DNA: TGCGCCAGCGGGGGACTAGCGGGAAACTACGAGCAGTACTTC.

This clone was seen just once. The rearrangement links TRBV11-3 to TRBJ2-1, with 9 bases fitting TRBD2. CDR1 and CDR2 from the germline V gene are SGHNT and YENEEA. V dropped 1 base and J dropped 8; count of bases not matched to a gene: 6. The CDR3 spans 15 residues. CDR3 residues: CASSLGSGGGDEQFF. CDR3 DNA sequence: TGTGCCAGCAGCTTAGGTAGCGGGGGAGGGGATGAGCAGTTCTTC.

This chain connects TRBV7-6 to TRBJ1-2, with D possibly being TRBD1 (5 bases). V was trimmed by 3 bases and J by 2 bases, leaving 13 bases between them. CDR1 is SGHVS, CDR2 FNYEAQ, per germline. This CDR3 has 15 amino acids. The DNA for the CDR3 is TGTGCCAGCAGCTTTTCTAAGGGACGGAACTATGGCTACACCTTC. It translates to CASSFSKGRNYGYTF.

The chain uses TRBV28 and TRBJ2-2; D is tentatively TRBD1 or TRBD2 (6 bases each). CDR1 is MDHEN, CDR2 SYDVKM, per germline. Deletions cut 6 bases from V and 0 bases from J, with 14 bases between. This CDR3 is built from 16 residues. The CDR3: CASRTDRGANTGELFF. CDR3 in DNA: TGTGCCAGCAGAACAGATAGGGGGGCGAACACCGGGGAGCTGTTTTTT.

V gene TRBV11-2 combines with J gene TRBJ2-4; D may be TRBD1 (5 bases). CDR3 length: 14 amino acids. Trimming pared 4 bases from V and 0 bases from J, leaving 7 bases between. Germline CDR1 and CDR2: SGHAT and FQNNGV. The CDR3 is CASSSRVAKNIQYF. The CDR3, as DNA: TGTGCCAGCAGCTCCAGGGTAGCCAAAAACATTCAGTACTTC. The complete variable domain, with remaining parts taken from reference TRBV11-2 and TRBJ2-4, reads EAGVAQSPRYKIIEKRQSVAFWCNPISGHATLYWYQQILGQGPKLLIQFQNNGVVDDSQLPKDRFSAERLKGVDSTLKIQPAKLEDSAVYLCASSSRVAKNIQYFGAGTRLSVL.

This chain connects TRBV27 to TRBJ2-2; 16 nucleotides line up with TRBD2. This CDR3 is built from 18 residues. Germline lookup yields CDR1 MNHEY and CDR2 SMNVEV (reference sequence). With V trimmed by 6 bases and J by 5 bases, 9 bases remained unmatched. For the CDR3, the DNA is TGTGCCAGCAGGGGACTAGCGGGGGGGCCGAGGTCTACCGGGGAGCTGTTTTTT. This translates into CASRGLAGGPRSTGELFF.

The chain links TRBV19 to TRBJ1-5, with 8 nucleotides matching TRBD1. Germline values: CDR1 LNHDA, CDR2 SQIVND (reference sequence). Losses at the gene ends were 5 bases for V and 4 bases for J; bases not matched to a gene: 13. This CDR3 is built from 17 residues. The CDR3 DNA reads TGTGCCAGTAGTCAAGACAGGGGAGGGTTCGGGAATCAGCCCCAGCATTTT. Its protein is CASSQDRGGFGNQPQHF.

The chain links TRBV7-2 to TRBJ2-2, with 8 bases that match TRBD2. Germline V gene data show CDR1 as SGHTA and CDR2 as FQGNSA. Trimming at V came to 1 base and at J to 6 bases, leaving 4 bases not matched to a gene. The CDR3 loop spans 15 amino acids. The CDR3 DNA sequence: TGTGCCAGCAGCTTAGTGGGACTAGGAGCCGGGGAGCTGTTTTTT. It specifies CASSLVGLGAGELFF.

The genes are TRBV6-5 and TRBJ2-1; D possibly corresponds to TRBD1 (5 bases). CDR1 is MNHEY and CDR2 is SVGAGI in the germline V gene. Trimming took 0 bases from V and 0 from J, leaving 9 bases between them. The CDR3 contains 16 residues. The chain's CDR3 is CASSYSGRSSYNEQFF. In DNA form, the CDR3 reads TGTGCCAGCAGTTACTCGGGGCGCAGCTCCTACAATGAGCAGTTCTTC.

This clone was seen only once. The rearrangement joins TRBV5-1 to TRBJ2-2, with 10 bases lining up with TRBD1. V shed 5 bases, J shed 7 bases, and the junction held 11 bases outside the gene matches. From germline, CDR1 is SGHRS and CDR2 YFSETQ. The CDR3 length is 16 residues. The CDR3 here is CASRKEGQGRSGELFF. The DNA for the CDR3 is TGCGCCAGCAGGAAGGAGGGACAGGGGCGGAGCGGGGAGCTGTTTTTT.